The 29 T cell receptor beta chains in this list originate from one sample, sequenced in a study of control samples from healthy donors and cancer patients (dated by TCRdb to about 2020). Receptor libraries were prepared by the immunoSEQ multiplex PCR assay. The table was pulled from immuneACCESS by TCRdb, which kept in-frame rearrangements only. Such tables lose some clones; where checked, under half of the loss comes from unresolved V genes, and the rest has no known cause. This sample comprises about 180,000 clones, 90% of them detected only once. The leading ten clones occupy around 1.5% of the sample. Material: blood. These receptors originate from a woman in her fifties or sixties in good health.

This chain connects TRBV5-1 to TRBJ2-3; D is possibly TRBD2 (5 bases). The CDR3 totals 14 residues. Per germline, CDR1 SGHRS and CDR2 YFSETQ. V lost 4 bases, J lost 2 bases, and 11 bases lay in between. The CDR3 sequence: CASSVSGITDTQYF. In DNA, the CDR3 is TGCGCCAGCAGCGTCTCGGGAATCACAGATACGCAGTATTTT.

The rearrangement joins TRBV15 to TRBJ1-3; a weak D match, TRBD1 (5 bases). The CDR3 is 15 amino acids. Germline V CDR1 and CDR2: LNHNV, YYDKDF (reference sequence). V was shortened by 5 bases and J by 9 bases, with 20 bases between the two germline ends. The CDR3 spells CATSDPSRAHGTIYF. The CDR3, as DNA: TGTGCCACCAGCGATCCCTCCAGGGCGCACGGCACCATATATTTT.

This clone was picked up one time. The V call is TRBV2, the J call TRBJ2-1; 10 bases match TRBD2. The V segment lost 1 base and the J segment 8 bases; nucleotides outside the gene matches: 8. Germline V gene sequence: CDR1 SNHLY, CDR2 FYNNEI. CDR3 size: 16 residues. CDR3 loop: CASSEVGSGGAYEQFF. The CDR3 nucleotides are TGTGCCAGCAGTGAAGTTGGGAGCGGGGGGGCATATGAGCAGTTCTTC.

With respect to this clone: Germline is not matched at one junction end, which may reflect a read error. The V and J genes are TRBV14 and TRBJ1-4, with D unclear. Germline lookup yields CDR1 SGHDN and CDR2 FVKESK. This CDR3 has 13 residues. CDR3 DNA: TGTGCCAGCAGCCAAGACCCGAATGGAAAACTGTTTTTT. It encodes CASSQDPNGKLFF.

V gene TRBV7-2 combines with J gene TRBJ1-3; D is unclear. Germline V lookup: CDR1 SGHTA, CDR2 FQGNSA. The CDR3 spans 17 residues. Trimming left V 5 bases short and J 0 bases short, with 17 bases between. In nucleotides, the CDR3 is TGTGCCAGCAGCCGGGGTGGTCCGGCCCTCTCTGGAAACACCATATATTTT. Translation gives CASSRGGPALSGNTIYF.

The V call is TRBV5-4, the J call TRBJ2-4, with a tentative D call TRBD1 (5 bases). This CDR3 is 14 amino acids long. Germline CDR1 and CDR2: SGHNT and YYREEE (reference sequence). V was pared by 2 bases and J by 9 bases, with 15 bases between. Here the CDR3 DNA reads TGTGCCAGCAGCTTTTCGGGCACAGGTGGCATTCAGTACTTC. Its translation: CASSFSGTGGIQYF.

This clone was recorded only once. The genes are TRBV3-1 (or the pseudogene TRBV3-2) and TRBJ2-1, with TRBD2 matching 8 bases. The ends lost 4 bases at V and 7 bases at J; junction bases unmatched: 9. CDR3 size: 15 residues. Germline CDR1 LGHDT, CDR2 YNNKEL (reference sequence). The CDR3, as DNA: TGTGCCAGCAGCCCCCCCGGGGGGGCTAGGAATGAGCAGTTCTTC. It specifies CASSPPGGARNEQFF.

This clone was recorded once. The chain has TRBV27 and TRBJ1-3; 8 bases line up with TRBD1. From germline, CDR1 is MNHEY and CDR2 SMNVEV (reference sequence). Trimming at V came to 5 bases and at J to 4 bases, leaving 7 bases not matched to a gene. The CDR3 is made up of 15 amino acids. CDR3 region: CASSPLDRVGNTIYF. CDR3 sequence (DNA): TGTGCCAGCAGTCCTCTGGACAGGGTCGGAAACACCATATATTTT.

The rearrangement links TRBV7-9 to TRBJ1-1; unclear D gene. The CDR3 totals 16 residues. Germline lookup yields CDR1 SEHNR and CDR2 FQNEAQ (reference sequence). Between the trimmed V and J ends, which lost 7 bases and 4 bases, there was a span of 22 bases. Here the CDR3 DNA reads TGTGCCAGCACCCCCCCCCGTACGGTAAGGGTCACTGAAGCTTTCTTT. Translation: CASTPPRTVRVTEAFF.

This chain uses TRBV9 with TRBJ2-1; D remains unclear. Trimming removed 0 bases at V and 9 bases at J, with 13 bases between. Germline values: CDR1 SGDLS, CDR2 YYNGEE. The CDR3 consists of 14 residues. In DNA form, the CDR3 reads TGTGCCAGCAGCGTAGATCTGGCGGTCGGTGAGCAGTTCTTC. This translates into CASSVDLAVGEQFF.

The chain employs TRBV19 and TRBJ2-1; D unresolved. Trimming cost V 5 bases and J 0 bases, with 11 bases left between them. The CDR3 runs to 15 residues. CDR1 and CDR2 from the germline V gene are LNHDA and SQIVND (reference sequence). CDR3 loop: CASSEGFSSYNEQFF. CDR3 nucleotide sequence: TGTGCCAGTAGTGAAGGGTTTAGCTCCTACAATGAGCAGTTCTTC. Using reference TRBV19 and TRBJ2-1 for the parts outside the CDR3, the full variable domain is DGGITQSPKYLFRKEGQNVTLSCEQNLNHDAMYWYRQDPGQGLRLIYYSQIVNDFQKGDIAEGYSVSREKKESFPLTVTSAQKNPTAFYLCASSEGFSSYNEQFFGPGTRLTVL.

This clone appeared a few times. The CDR3 nucleotides are TGTGCCAGCGGAGCCAGCGGGGGGGTCACCGGGGAGCTGTTTTTT. It is translated as CASGASGGVTGELFF. The chain joins TRBV7-2 to TRBJ2-2; 10 bases align to TRBD2. V shed 8 bases and J 4 bases; nucleotides not matched to a gene: 7. This CDR3 region has 15 residues. CDR1 and CDR2 from the germline V gene are SGHTA and FQGNSA.

This clone appeared once. V usage is TRBV14 and J usage is TRBJ2-5, with 7 bases that match TRBD1. Germline CDR1 is SGHDN and CDR2 is FVKESK. The CDR3 totals 19 residues. The V segment lost 1 base and the J segment 5 bases; nucleotides outside the gene matches: 19. The CDR3 sequence: CASSQVRCTKGAARETQYF. In nucleotides, the CDR3 is TGTGCCAGCAGCCAAGTTCGCTGCACAAAGGGGGCGGCTAGGGAGACCCAGTACTTC.

This chain joins TRBV30 and TRBJ2-2; 7 bases are a match to TRBD1. Germline V gene data show CDR1 as GTSNPN and CDR2 as SVGIG (reference sequence). V lost 5 bases, J lost 5 bases, and 8 bases stayed unmatched. The CDR3 is made up of 14 amino acids. The CDR3 loop reads CAWQPGQRTGELFF. CDR3 bases: TGTGCCTGGCAACCGGGACAGAGAACCGGGGAGCTGTTTTTT. The full variable domain, in which reference TRBV30 and TRBJ2-2 provide the parts outside the CDR3, is SQTIHQWPATLVQPVGSPLSLECTVEGTSNPNLYWYRQAAGRGLQLLFYSVGIGQISSEVPQNLSASRPQDRQFILSSKKLLLSDSGFYLCAWQPGQRTGELFFGEGSRLTVL.

The chain couples TRBV28 to TRBJ1-2; 7 bases match TRBD1. Germline-derived CDR1 and CDR2 are MDHEN and SYDVKM. Trimming cost V 5 bases and J 6 bases; bases outside gene matches: 15. CDR3 length: 16 amino acids. The CDR3 DNA is TGTGCCAGCAGTACTAATACAGGGGCCTATTACGATGGCTACACCTTC. Translated, it gives CASSTNTGAYYDGYTF.

The chain has TRBV11-3 and TRBJ2-2, with D possibly being TRBD2 (6 bases). The CDR3 sequence is 15 residues long. V gave up 1 base and J gave up 5 bases, with 11 bases separating them. Germline loops: CDR1 SGHNT, CDR2 YENEEA. CDR3 residues: CASSLVGSLTGELFF. The CDR3 DNA follows: TGTGCCAGCAGCTTAGTCGGGAGTTTAACCGGGGAGCTGTTTTTT.

The gene calls are TRBV19 and TRBJ1-6, with D possibly TRBD1 on 6 matching bases. Trimming stripped 3 bases from V and 0 bases from J, with 21 bases between. This CDR3 is 20 amino acids long. Germline V lookup: CDR1 LNHDA, CDR2 SQIVND (reference sequence). The CDR3 sequence is CASSIFGAGVTLSYNSPLHF. In DNA, the CDR3 is TGTGCCAGTAGTATCTTCGGGGCAGGGGTCACCCTCTCCTATAATTCACCCCTCCACTTT. Looking up the rest from reference TRBV19 and TRBJ1-6 gives the full variable domain: DGGITQSPKYLFRKEGQNVTLSCEQNLNHDAMYWYRQDPGQGLRLIYYSQIVNDFQKGDIAEGYSVSREKKESFPLTVTSAQKNPTAFYLCASSIFGAGVTLSYNSPLHFGNGTRLTVT.

This clone came up once. CDR3 protein: CASSPSRDTDTQYF. In DNA, the CDR3 is TGTGCCAGCAGCCCGTCGAGGGACACAGATACGCAGTATTTT. The chain uses TRBV7-2 and TRBJ2-3; a possible D gene is TRBD2 (5 bases). This CDR3 has 14 amino acids. The germline V and J ends were trimmed by 5 bases and 2 bases, with 11 bases remaining between them. The V gene's germline CDR1 is SGHTA and CDR2 FQGNSA.

The chain links TRBV5-5 to TRBJ1-3, with 7 positions matching TRBD1. In germline, CDR1 is SGHKS, CDR2 YYEKEE (reference sequence). The V gene end was trimmed by 4 bases and the J gene end by 1 base; junction bases not matched to a gene: 8. This CDR3 spans 16 amino acids. CDR3 nucleotide sequence: TGTGCCAGCAGCCCTCGACAGGGAGTATCTGGAAACACCATATATTTT. Translation: CASSPRQGVSGNTIYF.

This clone was counted a single time. The chain has TRBV7-9 and TRBJ2-2; TRBD2 matches 7 bases. Germline CDR1 reads SEHNR; CDR2 reads FQNEAQ (reference sequence). The CDR3 spans 15 residues. Trimming took 3 bases from V and 1 from J; bases not matched to a gene: 2. CDR3 sequence: CASSFGGRNTGELFF. In DNA form, the CDR3 reads TGTGCCAGCAGCTTCGGCGGGAGGAACACCGGGGAGCTGTTTTTT. The whole variable domain, remainder taken from reference TRBV7-9 and TRBJ2-2, is DTGVSQNPRHKITKRGQNVTFRCDPISEHNRLYWYRQTLGQGPEFLTYFQNEAQLEKSRLLSDRFSAERPKGSFSTLEIQRTEQGDSAMYLCASSFGGRNTGELFFGEGSRLTVL.

The V call is TRBV5-5, the J call TRBJ2-1; 8 nucleotides agree with TRBD2. This CDR3 is 17 amino acids long. The V gene end was trimmed by 4 bases and the J gene end by 2 bases; junction bases not matched to a gene: 11. Germline V gene data show CDR1 as SGHKS and CDR2 as YYEKEE (reference sequence). The CDR3 loop is CASSPRPSGPTYNEQFF. The CDR3 DNA sequence: TGTGCCAGCAGCCCAAGGCCTAGCGGGCCTACCTACAATGAGCAGTTCTTC. The variable domain in full, with the rest retrieved from reference TRBV5-5 and TRBJ2-1, is DAGVTQSPTHLIKTRGQQVTLRCSPISGHKSVSWYQQVLGQGPQFIFQYYEKEERGRGNFPDRFSARQFPNYSSELNVNALLLGDSALYLCASSPRPSGPTYNEQFFGPGTRLTVL.

J is TRBJ2-2 and V is TRBV5-4; perhaps D is TRBD1 or TRBD2 (5 bases each). The CDR3 extends over 17 amino acids. In germline, CDR1 is SGHNT, CDR2 YYREEE (reference sequence). V gave up 1 base and J gave up 5 bases, with 18 bases separating them. In nucleotides, the CDR3 is TGTGCCAGCAGCTTGTCTCTCGGGGCTTTTATAACCGGGGAGCTGTTTTTT. Translated, it gives CASSLSLGAFITGELFF.

The V call is TRBV7-9, the J call TRBJ2-1; TRBD2 is a possible D gene (5 bases). Between the trimmed V and J ends, which lost 5 bases and 3 bases, there was a span of 11 bases. This CDR3 comprises 14 residues. Germline values: CDR1 SEHNR, CDR2 FQNEAQ (reference sequence). The CDR3: CASSPREGYNEQFF. CDR3 bases: TGTGCCAGCAGCCCCCGAGAGGGCTACAATGAGCAGTTCTTC.

The chain combines TRBV6-1 with TRBJ2-7; possibly TRBD1 or TRBD2 for D (6 bases each). The germline V gene encodes CDR1 MNHNS and CDR2 SASEGT. The CDR3 is made up of 17 amino acids. With 2 bases removed from V and 2 bases from J, the gap between germline ends came to 19 bases. Here the CDR3 DNA reads TGTGCCAGCAGTGAACGAATTAGTGGCGGGACAACCTACGAGCAGTACTTC. This encodes CASSERISGGTTYEQYF.

The V and J genes are TRBV28 and TRBJ2-7; D gene uncertain. Trimming stripped 10 bases from V and 0 bases from J, with 19 bases between. The CDR3 extends over 15 amino acids. Germline V gene data show CDR1 as MDHEN and CDR2 as SYDVKM. CDR3: CATVGLGLSSYEQYF. In nucleotides, the CDR3 is TGTGCCACGGTAGGGCTTGGATTAAGCTCCTACGAGCAGTACTTC.

The chain has TRBV28 and TRBJ1-2; D not resolved. V lost 1 base and J 13 bases, leaving 10 bases between the germline ends. Germline V gives CDR1 MDHEN, CDR2 SYDVKM. This CDR3 is built from 11 residues. In nucleotides, the CDR3 is TGTGCCAGCAGTTTATCATTTGGGTCCACCTTC. Protein sequence: CASSLSFGSTF.

A note on this clone: Distinct nucleotide sequences in the sample also encode this CDR3. The chain carries TRBV6-5 and TRBJ1-3; no firm D call. The length of the CDR3 is 12 residues. Per germline, CDR1 MNHEY and CDR2 SVGAGI. The ends were cut back, 3 bases at V and 4 bases at J, with 4 bases in the middle. CDR3 loop: CASSYGGNTIYF. CDR3 bases: TGTGCCAGCAGTTATGGGGGAAACACCATATATTTT.

The V gene is TRBV5-1, the J gene TRBJ2-7; 8 nucleotides line up with TRBD1. The V and J ends lost 6 bases and 4 bases, in that order; junction bases with no gene match: 9. Germline V lookup: CDR1 SGHRS, CDR2 YFSETQ. This CDR3 is built from 14 residues. The CDR3 spells CASTNRDRSYEQYF. The DNA of the CDR3 is TGCGCCAGCACAAACCGGGACAGGAGTTACGAGCAGTACTTC.

The chain couples TRBV7-9 to TRBJ2-2; the match to TRBD1 covers 7 bases. Germline lookup yields CDR1 SEHNR and CDR2 FQNEAQ (reference sequence). The CDR3 runs to 15 residues. The V gene end was trimmed by 2 bases and the J gene end by 4 bases; junction bases not matched to a gene: 4. CDR3 in DNA: TGTGCCAGCAGCTTAACCCAGGGGGTCACCGGGGAGCTGTTTTTT. Translation: CASSLTQGVTGELFF.